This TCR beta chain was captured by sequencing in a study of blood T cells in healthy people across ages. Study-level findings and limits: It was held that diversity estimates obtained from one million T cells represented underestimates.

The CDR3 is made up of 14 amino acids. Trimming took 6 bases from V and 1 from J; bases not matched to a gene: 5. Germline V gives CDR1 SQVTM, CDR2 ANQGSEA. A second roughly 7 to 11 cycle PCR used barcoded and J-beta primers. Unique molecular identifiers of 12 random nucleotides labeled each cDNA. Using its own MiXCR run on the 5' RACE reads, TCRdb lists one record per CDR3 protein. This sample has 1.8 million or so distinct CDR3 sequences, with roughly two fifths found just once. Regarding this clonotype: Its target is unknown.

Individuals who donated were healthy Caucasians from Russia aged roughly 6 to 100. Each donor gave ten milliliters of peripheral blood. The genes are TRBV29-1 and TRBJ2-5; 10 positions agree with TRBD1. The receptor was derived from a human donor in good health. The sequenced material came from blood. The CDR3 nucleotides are TGCAGCGTGTGGGACAGGGGAATCCAAGAGACCCAGTACTTC. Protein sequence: CSVWDRGIQETQYF.